This T cell receptor (beta chain) originates from a study of blood T cell repertoires in COVID-19. The wider study: T cells, B-cell-depleted T cells, or PBMCs provided the cDNA or gDNA that served as material.

Allocation to cohorts depended on clinical history reported by the participants. Two negative PCRs, clearance, or symptom resolution were required of recovered Cohort 3 donors. CDR1 and CDR2 from the germline V gene are SGHNT and YYREEE (reference sequence). V shed 2 bases and J 3 bases; nucleotides not matched to a gene: 2. This CDR3 has 14 residues. Authors' analysis steps: Nucleated cell number was recorded as an estimate derived from reference gene primer amplification. Measured with immunoSEQ multiplex PCR; TCRdb has only the in-frame clones, and not every one. V and J calls and clone size follow that table, whereas D and trimming were derived from the DNA. The sample records about 310,000 clones, approximately 89% being singletons.

Material: PBMCs or T cells enriched from blood (not recorded which). This receptor was identified in a woman between 35 and 50 years old who had recovered from COVID-19. This rearrangement joins TRBV5-4 to TRBJ1-1; the match to TRBD1 covers 9 bases. Written as DNA, the CDR3 is TGTGCCAGCAGCTTCCGGGACAGGGACACTGAAGCTTTCTTT. It specifies CASSFRDRDTEAFF.